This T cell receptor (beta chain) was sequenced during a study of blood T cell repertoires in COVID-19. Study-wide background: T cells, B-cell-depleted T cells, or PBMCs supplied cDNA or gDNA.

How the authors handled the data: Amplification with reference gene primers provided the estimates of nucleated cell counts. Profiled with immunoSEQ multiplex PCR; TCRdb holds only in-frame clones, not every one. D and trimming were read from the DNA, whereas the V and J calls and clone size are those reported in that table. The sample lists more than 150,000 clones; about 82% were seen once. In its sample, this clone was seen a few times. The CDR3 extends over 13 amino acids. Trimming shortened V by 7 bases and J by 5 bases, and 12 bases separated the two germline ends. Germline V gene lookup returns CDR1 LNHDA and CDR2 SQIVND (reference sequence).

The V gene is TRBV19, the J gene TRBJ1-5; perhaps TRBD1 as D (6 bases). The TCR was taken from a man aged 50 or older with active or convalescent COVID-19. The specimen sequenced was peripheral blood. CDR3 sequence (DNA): TGTGCCAGTAAACGACAGGCAGATCAGCCCCAGCATTTT. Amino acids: CASKRQADQPQHF.